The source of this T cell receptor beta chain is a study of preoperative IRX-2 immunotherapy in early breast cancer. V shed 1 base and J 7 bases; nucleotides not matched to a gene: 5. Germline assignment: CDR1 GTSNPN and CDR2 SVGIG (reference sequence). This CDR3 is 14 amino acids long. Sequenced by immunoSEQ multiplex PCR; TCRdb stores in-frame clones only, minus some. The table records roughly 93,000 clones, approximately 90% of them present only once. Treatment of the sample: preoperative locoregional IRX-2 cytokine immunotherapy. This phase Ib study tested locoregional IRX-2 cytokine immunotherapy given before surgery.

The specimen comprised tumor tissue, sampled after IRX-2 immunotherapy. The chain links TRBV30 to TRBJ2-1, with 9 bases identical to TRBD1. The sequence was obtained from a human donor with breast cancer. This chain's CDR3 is CAWSDRGLGNEQFF. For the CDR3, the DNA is TGTGCCTGGAGTGACAGGGGGCTGGGGAATGAGCAGTTCTTC.